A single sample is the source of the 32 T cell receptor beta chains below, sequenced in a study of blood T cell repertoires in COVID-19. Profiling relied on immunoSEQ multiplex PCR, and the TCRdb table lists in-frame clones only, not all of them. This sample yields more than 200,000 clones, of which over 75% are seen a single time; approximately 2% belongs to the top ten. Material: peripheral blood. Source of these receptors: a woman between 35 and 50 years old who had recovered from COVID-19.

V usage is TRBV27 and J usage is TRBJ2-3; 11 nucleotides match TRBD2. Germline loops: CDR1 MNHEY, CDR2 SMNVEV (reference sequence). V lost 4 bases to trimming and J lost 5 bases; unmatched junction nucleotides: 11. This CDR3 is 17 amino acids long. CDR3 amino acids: CASSSPLAGGAGDTQYF. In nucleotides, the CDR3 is TGTGCCAGCAGTTCCCCCCTAGCGGGGGGAGCGGGAGATACGCAGTATTTT.

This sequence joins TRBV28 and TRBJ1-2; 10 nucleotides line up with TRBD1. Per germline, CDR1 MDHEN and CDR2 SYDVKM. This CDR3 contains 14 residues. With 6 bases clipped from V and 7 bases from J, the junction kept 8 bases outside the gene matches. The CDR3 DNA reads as TGTGCCAGCAGCACGGGACAGGGGAGGGGTGGCTACACCTTC. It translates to CASSTGQGRGGYTF.

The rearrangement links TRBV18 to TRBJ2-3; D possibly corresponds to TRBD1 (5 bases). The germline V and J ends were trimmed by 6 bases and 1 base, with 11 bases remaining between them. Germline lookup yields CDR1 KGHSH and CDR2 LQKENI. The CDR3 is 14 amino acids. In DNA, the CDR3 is TGTGCCAGCTCCGAGACAGCAGGCACAGATACGCAGTATTTT. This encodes CASSETAGTDTQYF.

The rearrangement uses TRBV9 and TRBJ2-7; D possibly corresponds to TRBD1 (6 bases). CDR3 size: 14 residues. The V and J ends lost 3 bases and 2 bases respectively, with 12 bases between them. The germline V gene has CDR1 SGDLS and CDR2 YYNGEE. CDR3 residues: CASSGNRDTYEQYF. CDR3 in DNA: TGTGCCAGCAGCGGAAACCGGGACACCTACGAGCAGTACTTC.

CDR3: CASSIGTGSMGTDTQYF. The CDR3 nucleotides are TGTGCCAGTAGTATCGGGACAGGTAGTATGGGTACAGATACGCAGTATTTT. This chain connects TRBV19 to TRBJ2-3; 8 nucleotides line up with TRBD1. The CDR3 extends over 17 amino acids. Germline V CDR1 and CDR2: LNHDA, SQIVND (reference sequence). V gave up 3 bases and J gave up 3 bases; unmatched junction bases: 11.

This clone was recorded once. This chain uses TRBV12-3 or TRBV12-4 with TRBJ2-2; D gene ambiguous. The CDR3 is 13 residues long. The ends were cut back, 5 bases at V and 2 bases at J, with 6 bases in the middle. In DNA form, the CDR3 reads TGTGCCAGCAGTGCCCTAAACACCGGGGAGCTGTTTTTT. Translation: CASSALNTGELFF.

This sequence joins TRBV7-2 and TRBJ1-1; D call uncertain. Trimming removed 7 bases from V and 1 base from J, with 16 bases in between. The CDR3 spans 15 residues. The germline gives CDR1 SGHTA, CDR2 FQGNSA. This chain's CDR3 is CASTHTGNRNTEAFF. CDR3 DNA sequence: TGTGCCAGCACGCACACGGGGAACCGGAACACTGAAGCTTTCTTT.

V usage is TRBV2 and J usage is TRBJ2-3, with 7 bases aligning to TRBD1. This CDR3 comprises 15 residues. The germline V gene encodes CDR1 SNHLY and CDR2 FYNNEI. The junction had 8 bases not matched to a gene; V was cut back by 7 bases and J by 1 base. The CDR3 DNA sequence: TGTGCCAGCAACCGACAGGGTGTGGGCACAGATACGCAGTATTTT. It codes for CASNRQGVGTDTQYF.

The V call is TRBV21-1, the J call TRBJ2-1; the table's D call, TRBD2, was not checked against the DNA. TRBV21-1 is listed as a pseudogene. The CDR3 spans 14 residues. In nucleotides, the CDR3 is TGTGCCAGCAGCCCCCGGGGTTCGGGTGATGAGCAGTTCTTC. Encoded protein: CASSPRGSGDEQFF.

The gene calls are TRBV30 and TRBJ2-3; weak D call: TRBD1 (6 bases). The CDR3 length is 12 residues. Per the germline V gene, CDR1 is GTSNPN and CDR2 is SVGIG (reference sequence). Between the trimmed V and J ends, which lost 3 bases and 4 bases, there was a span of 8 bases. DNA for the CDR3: TGTGCCTGGAGCAAGGGGGCAGATACGCAGTATTTT. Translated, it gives CAWSKGADTQYF.

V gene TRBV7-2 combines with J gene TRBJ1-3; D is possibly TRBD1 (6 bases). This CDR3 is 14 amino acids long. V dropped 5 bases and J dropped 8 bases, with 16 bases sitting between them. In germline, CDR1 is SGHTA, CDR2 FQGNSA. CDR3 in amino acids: CASSTQIQGYTIYF. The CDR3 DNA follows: TGTGCCAGCAGCACTCAGATACAGGGTTACACCATATATTTT. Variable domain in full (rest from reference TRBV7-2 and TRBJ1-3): GAGVSQSPSNKVTEKGKDVELRCDPISGHTALYWYRQSLGQGLEFLIYFQGNSAPDKSGLPSDRFSAERTGGSVSTLTIQRTQQEDSAVYLCASSTQIQGYTIYFGEGSWLTVV.

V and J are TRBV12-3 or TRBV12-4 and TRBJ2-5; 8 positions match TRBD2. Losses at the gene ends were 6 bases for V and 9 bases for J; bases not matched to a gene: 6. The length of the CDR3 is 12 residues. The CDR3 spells CASRRGGMAQYF. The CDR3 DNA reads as TGTGCCAGCAGACGGGGGGGTATGGCCCAGTACTTC.

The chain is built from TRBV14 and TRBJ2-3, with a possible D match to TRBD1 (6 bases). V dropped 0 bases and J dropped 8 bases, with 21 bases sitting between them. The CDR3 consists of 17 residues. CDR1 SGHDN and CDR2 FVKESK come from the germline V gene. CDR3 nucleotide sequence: TGTGCCAGCAGCCAAGAACTGGGGGCAGCTTCCCTTGGTACGCAGTATTTT. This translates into CASSQELGAASLGTQYF.

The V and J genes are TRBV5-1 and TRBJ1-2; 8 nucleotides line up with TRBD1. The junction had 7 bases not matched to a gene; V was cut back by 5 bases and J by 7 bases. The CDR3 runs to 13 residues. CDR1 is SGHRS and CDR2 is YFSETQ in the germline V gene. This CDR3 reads CASSPRQGSGYTF. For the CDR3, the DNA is TGCGCCAGCAGTCCCAGACAGGGGAGTGGCTACACCTTC.

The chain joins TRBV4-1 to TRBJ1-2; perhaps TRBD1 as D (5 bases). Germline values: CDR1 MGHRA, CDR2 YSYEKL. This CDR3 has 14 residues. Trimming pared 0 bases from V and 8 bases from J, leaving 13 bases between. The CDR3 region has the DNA TGCGCCAGCAGCCAAGATCAGCAGGGAAGAGGCTACACCTTC. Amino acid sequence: CASSQDQQGRGYTF.

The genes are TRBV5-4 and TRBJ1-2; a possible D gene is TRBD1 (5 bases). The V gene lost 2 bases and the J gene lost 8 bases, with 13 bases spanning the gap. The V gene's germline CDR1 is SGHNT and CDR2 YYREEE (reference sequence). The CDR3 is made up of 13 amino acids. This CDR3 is CASSFEGARGYTF. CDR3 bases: TGTGCCAGCAGCTTTGAAGGGGCAAGGGGCTACACCTTC.

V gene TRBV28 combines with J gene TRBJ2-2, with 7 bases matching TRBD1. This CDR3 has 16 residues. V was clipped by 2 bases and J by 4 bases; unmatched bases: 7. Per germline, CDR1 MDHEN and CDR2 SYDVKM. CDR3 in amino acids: CASSLPGQRFTGELFF. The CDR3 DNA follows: TGTGCCAGCAGTTTACCGGGACAGCGTTTCACCGGGGAGCTGTTTTTT.

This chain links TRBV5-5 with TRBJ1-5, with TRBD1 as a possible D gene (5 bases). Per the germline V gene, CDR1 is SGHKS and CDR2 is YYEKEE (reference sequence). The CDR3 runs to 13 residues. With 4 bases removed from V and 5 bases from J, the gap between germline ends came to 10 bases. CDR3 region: CASSLGGDQPQHF. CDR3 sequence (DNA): TGTGCCAGCAGCCTGGGGGGGGATCAGCCCCAGCATTTT.

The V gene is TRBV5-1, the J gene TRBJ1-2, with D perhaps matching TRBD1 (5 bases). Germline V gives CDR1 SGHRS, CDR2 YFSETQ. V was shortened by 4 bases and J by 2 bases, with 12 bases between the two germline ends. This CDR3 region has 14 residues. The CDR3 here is CASSLQTGNYGYTF. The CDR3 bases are TGCGCCAGCAGCCTTCAAACAGGAAACTATGGCTACACCTTC.

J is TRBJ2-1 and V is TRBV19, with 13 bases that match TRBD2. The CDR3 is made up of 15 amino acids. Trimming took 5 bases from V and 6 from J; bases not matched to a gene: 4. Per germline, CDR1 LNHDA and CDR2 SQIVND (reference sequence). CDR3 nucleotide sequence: TGTGCCAGTAGTGCTGGACTAGCGGGGGCCAATGAGCAGTTCTTC. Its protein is CASSAGLAGANEQFF.

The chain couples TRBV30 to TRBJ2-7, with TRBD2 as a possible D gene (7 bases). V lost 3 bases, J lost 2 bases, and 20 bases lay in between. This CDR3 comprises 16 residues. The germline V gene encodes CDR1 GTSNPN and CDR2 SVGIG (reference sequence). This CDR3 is CAWSRWGGALTYEQYF. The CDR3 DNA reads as TGTGCCTGGAGCCGTTGGGGGGGGGCGCTGACCTACGAGCAGTACTTC.

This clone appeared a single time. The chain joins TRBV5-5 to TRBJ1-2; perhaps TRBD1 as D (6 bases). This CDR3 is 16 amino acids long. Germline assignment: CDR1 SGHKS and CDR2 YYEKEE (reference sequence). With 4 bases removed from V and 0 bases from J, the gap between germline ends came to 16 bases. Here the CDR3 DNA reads TGTGCCAGCAGCGCCTCAGGGACACAAGCTAACTATGGCTACACCTTC. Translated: CASSASGTQANYGYTF.

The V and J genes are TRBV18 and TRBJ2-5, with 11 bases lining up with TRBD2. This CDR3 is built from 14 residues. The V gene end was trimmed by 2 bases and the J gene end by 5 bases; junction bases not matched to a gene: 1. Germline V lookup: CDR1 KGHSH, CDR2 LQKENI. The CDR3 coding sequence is TGTGCCAGCTCACCATCTAGCGGGGGGGAGACCCAGTACTTC. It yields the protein CASSPSSGGETQYF.

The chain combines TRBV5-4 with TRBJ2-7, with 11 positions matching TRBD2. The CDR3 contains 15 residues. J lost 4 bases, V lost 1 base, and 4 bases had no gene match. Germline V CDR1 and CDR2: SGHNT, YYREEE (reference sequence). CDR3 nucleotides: TGTGCCAGCAGCTTGAGACTAGCGGGAACTTACGAGCAGTACTTC. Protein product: CASSLRLAGTYEQYF.

The CDR3 bases are TGTGCCAGCAGTGAGACAGGGTATTCACCCCTCCACTTT. This sequence encodes CASSETGYSPLHF. The V call is TRBV6-1, the J call TRBJ1-6, with TRBD1 matching 7 bases. Per the germline V gene, CDR1 is MNHNS and CDR2 is SASEGT. The CDR3 is 13 residues long. The junction had 1 base not matched to a gene; V was cut back by 3 bases and J by 8 bases.

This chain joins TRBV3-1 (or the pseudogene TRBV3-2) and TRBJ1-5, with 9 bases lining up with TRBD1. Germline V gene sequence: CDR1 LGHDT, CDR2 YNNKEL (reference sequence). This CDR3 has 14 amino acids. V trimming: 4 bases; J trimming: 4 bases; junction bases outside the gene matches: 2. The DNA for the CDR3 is TGTGCCAGCAGCCGCGGACAGGGGAATCAGCCCCAGCATTTT. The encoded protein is CASSRGQGNQPQHF.

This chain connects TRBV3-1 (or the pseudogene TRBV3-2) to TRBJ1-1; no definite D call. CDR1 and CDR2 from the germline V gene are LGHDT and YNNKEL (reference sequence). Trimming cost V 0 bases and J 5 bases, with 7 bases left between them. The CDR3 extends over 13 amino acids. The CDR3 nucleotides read TGTGCCAGCAGCCAAGATCTGAGGACTGAAGCTTTCTTT. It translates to CASSQDLRTEAFF.

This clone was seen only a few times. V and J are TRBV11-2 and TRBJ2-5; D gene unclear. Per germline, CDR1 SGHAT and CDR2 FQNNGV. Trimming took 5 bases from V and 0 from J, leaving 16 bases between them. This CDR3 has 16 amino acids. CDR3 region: CASSILGRTNQETQYF. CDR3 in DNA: TGTGCCAGCAGCATCCTCGGCAGAACTAACCAAGAGACCCAGTACTTC.

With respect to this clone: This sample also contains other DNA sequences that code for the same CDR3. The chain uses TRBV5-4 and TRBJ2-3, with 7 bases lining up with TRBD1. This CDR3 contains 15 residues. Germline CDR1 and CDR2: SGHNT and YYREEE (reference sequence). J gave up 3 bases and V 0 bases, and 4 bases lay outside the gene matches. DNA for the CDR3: TGTGCCAGCAGCTTGGACAGGGGAAAGACAGATACGCAGTATTTT. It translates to CASSLDRGKTDTQYF.

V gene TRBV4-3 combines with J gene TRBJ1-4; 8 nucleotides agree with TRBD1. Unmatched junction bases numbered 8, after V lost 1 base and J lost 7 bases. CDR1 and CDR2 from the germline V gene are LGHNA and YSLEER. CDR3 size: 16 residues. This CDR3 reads CASSQVARTGFEKLFF. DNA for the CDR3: TGCGCCAGCAGCCAAGTGGCAAGGACAGGGTTTGAAAAACTGTTTTTT.

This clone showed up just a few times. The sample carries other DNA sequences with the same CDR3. The CDR3 coding sequence is TGTGCCAGCAGTTACTCGAGCGAGCAGTACTTC. Translation gives CASSYSSEQYF. This chain joins TRBV6-6 and TRBJ2-7; no clear D. CDR1 is MNHNY, CDR2 SVGAGI, per germline (reference sequence). V lost 0 bases and J lost 6, with 3 bases in between. The CDR3 consists of 11 residues.

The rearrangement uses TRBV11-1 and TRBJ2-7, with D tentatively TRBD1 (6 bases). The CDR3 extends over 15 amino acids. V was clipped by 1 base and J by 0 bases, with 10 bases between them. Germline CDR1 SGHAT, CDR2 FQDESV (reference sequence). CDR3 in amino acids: CASSLEGQSSYEQYF. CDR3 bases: TGTGCCAGCAGCTTAGAGGGACAAAGCTCCTACGAGCAGTACTTC. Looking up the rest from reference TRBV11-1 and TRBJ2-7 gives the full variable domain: EAEVAQSPRYKITEKSQAVAFWCDPISGHATLYWYRQILGQGPELLVQFQDESVVDDSQLPKDRFSAERLKGVDSTLKIQPAELGDSAMYLCASSLEGQSSYEQYFGPGTRLTVT.